The rows below give T cell receptor beta chains drawn from one sample of a study of T cell responses to AZD1222 COVID-19 vaccine. This table comes from immunoSEQ multiplex PCR, and its TCRdb copy is limited to in-frame clones, with some not included. This table has 140,000 to 150,000 clones, 85% to 95% appearing once. The specimen was peripheral blood, collected on day 0 of AZD1222 vaccination. These receptors all stem from an adult in good health. Both conserved end residues are part of each CDR3. D genes are given only for firm matches. Clone size, where shown, is once, few, many, or a class for clones that have expanded.

d_call: TRBD1
v_call: TRBV9
j_call: TRBJ2-7
clone_size: -
cdr3_aa: CASSEGTGSYEQYF
cdr3_nt: TGTGCCAGCAGCGAGGGGACAGGGAGCTACGAGCAGTACTTC

d_call: -
v_call: TRBV5-8
j_call: TRBJ1-3
clone_size: -
cdr3_aa: CASSLVVGALSGNTIYF
cdr3_nt: TGTGCCAGCAGCTTGGTCGTCGGAGCCCTTTCTGGAAACACCATATATTTT

d_call: -
v_call: TRBV19
j_call: TRBJ2-2
clone_size: -
cdr3_aa: CASSPGTVITGELFF
cdr3_nt: TGTGCCAGTAGTCCCGGGACTGTCATAACCGGGGAGCTGTTTTTT

d_call: TRBD1
v_call: TRBV5-1
j_call: TRBJ2-5
clone_size: -
cdr3_aa: CASNPGQKRETQYF
cdr3_nt: TGCGCCAGCAATCCGGGACAGAAAAGAGAGACCCAGTACTTC

d_call: -
v_call: TRBV6-5
j_call: TRBJ1-5
clone_size: once
cdr3_aa: CASSYERSNQPQHF
cdr3_nt: TGTGCCAGCAGTTACGAGCGCAGCAATCAGCCCCAGCATTTT

d_call: TRBD2
v_call: TRBV2
j_call: TRBJ2-7
clone_size: once
cdr3_aa: CASSVAGGAGEQYF
cdr3_nt: TGTGCCAGCAGTGTAGCGGGGGGGGCCGGCGAGCAGTACTTC

d_call: -
v_call: TRBV6-4
j_call: TRBJ2-1
clone_size: -
cdr3_aa: CASSGTPPLWRSYNEQFF
cdr3_nt: TGTGCCAGCAGCGGGACTCCACCGCTATGGCGCTCCTACAATGAGCAGTTCTTC

d_call: -
v_call: TRBV10-3
j_call: TRBJ2-6
clone_size: -
cdr3_aa: CTPLVSGANVLTF
cdr3_nt: TGCACTCCACTAGTCTCTGGGGCCAACGTCCTGACTTTC

d_call: -
v_call: TRBV5-4
j_call: TRBJ2-1
clone_size: -
cdr3_aa: CASSFRTSAYNEQFF
cdr3_nt: TGTGCCAGCAGCTTTAGGACAAGCGCCTACAATGAGCAGTTCTTC

d_call: TRBD1
v_call: TRBV9
j_call: TRBJ1-1
clone_size: -
cdr3_aa: CASSPDRGTGPNTEAFF
cdr3_nt: TGTGCCAGCAGCCCAGATAGGGGGACAGGGCCGAACACTGAAGCTTTCTTT

d_call: -
v_call: TRBV19
j_call: TRBJ1-1
clone_size: once
cdr3_aa: CASSPRQANEAFF
cdr3_nt: TGTGCCAGTAGTCCACGACAGGCGAATGAAGCTTTCTTT

d_call: -
v_call: TRBV2
j_call: TRBJ1-3
clone_size: -
cdr3_aa: CASSEVRSGNTIYF
cdr3_nt: TGTGCCAGCAGTGAGGTCAGAAGTGGAAACACCATATATTTT

d_call: -
v_call: TRBV29-1
j_call: TRBJ2-7
clone_size: -
cdr3_aa: CSVENGDSYEQYF
cdr3_nt: TGCAGCGTTGAGAACGGGGACTCCTACGAGCAGTACTTC

d_call: -
v_call: TRBV10-3
j_call: TRBJ1-1
clone_size: few
cdr3_aa: CAISGGGTEAFF
cdr3_nt: TGTGCCATCAGTGGCGGGGGAACTGAAGCTTTCTTT

d_call: -
v_call: TRBV9
j_call: TRBJ2-2
clone_size: -
cdr3_aa: CASSEGGTGELFF
cdr3_nt: TGTGCCAGCAGCGAAGGCGGGACCGGGGAGCTGTTTTTT

d_call: TRBD1
v_call: TRBV2
j_call: TRBJ2-7
clone_size: -
cdr3_aa: CASRLAGGGEWSF
cdr3_nt: TGTGCCAGCAGGCTTGCAGGGGGCGGAGAATGGTCTTTC

d_call: TRBD1
v_call: TRBV7-9
j_call: TRBJ1-5
clone_size: -
cdr3_aa: CASSDRGDQPQHF
cdr3_nt: TGTGCCAGCAGCGACAGGGGGGATCAGCCCCAGCATTTT

d_call: -
v_call: TRBV7-9
j_call: TRBJ2-7
clone_size: once
cdr3_aa: CASTSVGPAEQYF
cdr3_nt: TGTGCCAGCACCTCAGTCGGGCCGGCGGAGCAGTACTTC

d_call: -
v_call: TRBV14
j_call: TRBJ1-6
clone_size: -
cdr3_aa: CASSQDYHNSPLHF
cdr3_nt: TGTGCCAGCAGCCAGGACTACCATAATTCACCCCTCCACTTT

d_call: TRBD1
v_call: TRBV19
j_call: TRBJ1-2
clone_size: -
cdr3_aa: CASRQPFFDPYRGDNYGYTF
cdr3_nt: TGTGCCAGTAGGCAACCCTTTTTTGACCCATACAGGGGAGATAACTATGGCTACACCTTC

d_call: -
v_call: TRBV4-2
j_call: TRBJ1-2
clone_size: once
cdr3_aa: CASSQGDRPRYGYTF
cdr3_nt: TGTGCCAGCAGCCAAGGAGACAGGCCTCGGTATGGCTACACCTTC

d_call: TRBD2
v_call: TRBV29-1
j_call: TRBJ2-1
clone_size: -
cdr3_aa: CSVDGGGASYNEQFF
cdr3_nt: TGCAGCGTTGACGGCGGGGGGGCCTCCTACAATGAGCAGTTCTTC

d_call: -
v_call: TRBV5-4
j_call: TRBJ2-2
clone_size: -
cdr3_aa: CASSLVQGQGTGELFF
cdr3_nt: TGTGCCAGCAGCTTGGTCCAGGGGCAGGGCACCGGGGAGCTGTTTTTT

d_call: TRBD1
v_call: TRBV6-5
j_call: TRBJ1-6
clone_size: -
cdr3_aa: CASRRGTGGNSPLHF
cdr3_nt: TGTGCCAGCAGAAGGGGGACAGGGGGAAATTCACCCCTCCACTTT

d_call: -
v_call: TRBV6-5
j_call: TRBJ2-7
clone_size: -
cdr3_aa: CASSSDQGDFEQYF
cdr3_nt: TGTGCCAGCAGTTCGGATCAGGGGGACTTCGAGCAGTACTTC

d_call: -
v_call: TRBV2
j_call: TRBJ1-2
clone_size: -
cdr3_aa: CASSEALLGGRGYGYTF
cdr3_nt: TGTGCCAGCAGTGAAGCGCTTCTTGGAGGGCGGGGCTATGGCTACACCTTC

d_call: -
v_call: TRBV2
j_call: TRBJ1-4
clone_size: -
cdr3_aa: CASTGVANEKLFF
cdr3_nt: TGTGCCAGCACAGGGGTTGCTAATGAAAAACTGTTTTTT

d_call: -
v_call: TRBV6-5
j_call: TRBJ1-2
clone_size: -
cdr3_aa: CASSPLPAGYGYTF
cdr3_nt: TGTGCCAGCAGTCCTCTACCGGCCGGCTATGGCTACACCTTC

d_call: -
v_call: TRBV7-9
j_call: TRBJ2-3
clone_size: -
cdr3_aa: CASSFQVDTQYF
cdr3_nt: TGTGCCAGCAGCTTTCAGGTGGATACGCAGTATTTT

d_call: TRBD1
v_call: TRBV18
j_call: TRBJ1-2
clone_size: -
cdr3_aa: CASSRLTGDNYGYTF
cdr3_nt: TGTGCCAGCTCACGCTTGACAGGGGATAACTATGGCTACACCTTC

d_call: -
v_call: TRBV7-9
j_call: TRBJ1-4
clone_size: -
cdr3_aa: CASNGGSTTNEKLFF
cdr3_nt: TGTGCCAGCAACGGCGGATCCACAACTAATGAAAAACTGTTTTTT

d_call: -
v_call: TRBV30
j_call: TRBJ2-3
clone_size: -
cdr3_aa: CAWSPTGETQYF
cdr3_nt: TGTGCCTGGAGTCCCACCGGGGAGACGCAGTATTTT

d_call: -
v_call: TRBV18
j_call: TRBJ1-1
clone_size: -
cdr3_aa: CASSPRNPRSMNTEAFF
cdr3_nt: TGTGCCAGCTCACCACGAAACCCGAGGAGTATGAACACTGAAGCTTTCTTT

d_call: -
v_call: TRBV9
j_call: TRBJ2-2
clone_size: few
cdr3_aa: CASSVGGLTGTGELFF
cdr3_nt: TGTGCCAGCAGCGTTGGTGGACTGACTGGGACCGGGGAGCTGTTTTTT

d_call: -
v_call: TRBV4-1
j_call: TRBJ1-6
clone_size: -
cdr3_aa: CASSQADGGYSPLHF
cdr3_nt: TGCGCCAGCAGCCAAGCGGACGGTGGCTATTCACCCCTCCACTTT

d_call: -
v_call: TRBV27
j_call: TRBJ1-2
clone_size: -
cdr3_aa: CASGPRGVGGYTF
cdr3_nt: TGTGCCTCAGGGCCAAGGGGAGTAGGGGGCTACACCTTC

d_call: -
v_call: TRBV10-3
j_call: TRBJ2-2
clone_size: -
cdr3_aa: CAISGGPTRQGNTGELFF
cdr3_nt: TGTGCCATCAGTGGAGGGCCCACACGGCAGGGGAACACCGGGGAGCTGTTTTTT

d_call: -
v_call: TRBV15
j_call: TRBJ2-5
clone_size: -
cdr3_aa: CATSRGDQGGETQYF
cdr3_nt: TGTGCCACCAGCAGAGGGGATCAGGGGGGAGAGACCCAGTACTTC

d_call: -
v_call: TRBV12-3/TRBV12-4
j_call: TRBJ1-2
clone_size: -
cdr3_aa: CASSLGTSLIF
cdr3_nt: TGTGCCAGCAGTTTGGGCACGAGCCTTATATTC

d_call: TRBD1
v_call: TRBV6-5
j_call: TRBJ2-1
clone_size: -
cdr3_aa: CASSYGTDNEQFF
cdr3_nt: TGTGCCAGCAGCTACGGGACAGACAATGAGCAGTTCTTC

d_call: TRBD1
v_call: TRBV19
j_call: TRBJ1-1
clone_size: -
cdr3_aa: CASSTGGAGEAFF
cdr3_nt: TGTGCCAGTTCCACAGGGGGGGCAGGTGAAGCTTTCTTT

d_call: -
v_call: TRBV15
j_call: TRBJ1-5
clone_size: -
cdr3_aa: CATSSDGPHQPQHF
cdr3_nt: TGTGCCACCAGCAGTGACGGACCCCATCAGCCCCAGCATTTT

d_call: -
v_call: TRBV5-1
j_call: TRBJ2-7
clone_size: -
cdr3_aa: CASSFGSGEMNEQYF
cdr3_nt: TGCGCCAGCAGCTTCGGTTCAGGGGAAATGAACGAGCAGTACTTC

d_call: -
v_call: TRBV18
j_call: TRBJ1-2
clone_size: -
cdr3_aa: CASSPALTSNYGYTF
cdr3_nt: TGTGCCAGCTCACCGGCGTTGACGTCTAACTATGGCTACACCTTC

d_call: -
v_call: TRBV11-3
j_call: TRBJ1-6
clone_size: -
cdr3_aa: CASRKTGSSYNSPLHF
cdr3_nt: TGTGCCAGCAGAAAAACAGGGAGCTCCTATAATTCACCCCTCCACTTT

d_call: -
v_call: TRBV7-9
j_call: TRBJ1-5
clone_size: -
cdr3_aa: CASSSGGQGLDQPQHF
cdr3_nt: TGTGCCAGCAGCTCGGGCGGGCAGGGTCTAGATCAGCCCCAGCATTTT

d_call: TRBD1
v_call: TRBV6-1
j_call: TRBJ1-2
clone_size: -
cdr3_aa: CASSEGFDRVARYGYTF
cdr3_nt: TGTGCCAGCAGTGAAGGCTTCGACAGGGTGGCACGGTATGGCTACACCTTC

d_call: TRBD1
v_call: TRBV18
j_call: TRBJ1-5
clone_size: -
cdr3_aa: CASSPDRDQPQHF
cdr3_nt: TGTGCCAGCTCACCAGACAGGGATCAGCCCCAGCATTTT

d_call: TRBD1
v_call: TRBV19
j_call: TRBJ1-2
clone_size: once
cdr3_aa: CASSSIRDSYGYTF
cdr3_nt: TGTGCCAGTAGTTCAATAAGGGACAGCTATGGCTACACCTTC

d_call: -
v_call: TRBV14
j_call: TRBJ2-1
clone_size: -
cdr3_aa: CASSQVYLSGSSYNEQFF
cdr3_nt: TGTGCCAGCAGCCAAGTCTACCTAAGCGGTAGCTCCTACAATGAGCAGTTCTTC

d_call: TRBD1
v_call: TRBV19
j_call: TRBJ1-5
clone_size: -
cdr3_aa: CASSLRPPGQGNQPQHF
cdr3_nt: TGTGCCAGTAGTCTGAGGCCTCCGGGACAGGGAAATCAGCCCCAGCATTTT

d_call: -
v_call: TRBV3-1/TRBV3-2
j_call: TRBJ2-7
clone_size: -
cdr3_aa: CASSLPGAHEQYF
cdr3_nt: TGTGCCAGCAGCCTTCCGGGGGCCCACGAGCAGTACTTC

d_call: TRBD1
v_call: TRBV3-1/TRBV3-2
j_call: TRBJ1-1
clone_size: -
cdr3_aa: CASNGRLQTGGVDTEAFF
cdr3_nt: TGTGCCAGCAATGGTAGGCTTCAGACAGGGGGGGTTGACACTGAAGCTTTCTTT

d_call: -
v_call: TRBV5-1
j_call: TRBJ1-3
clone_size: -
cdr3_aa: CASAMEHAGNTIYF
cdr3_nt: TGCGCCAGCGCCATGGAGCACGCGGGAAACACCATATATTTT